This TCR beta chain comes out of a study of T cells after yellow fever vaccination. The wider study: SMART-Seq v4 Ultra Low Input prepared libraries from low-cell fractions.

TCRdb re-derived calls from the 5' RACE reads in MiXCR, one entry per CDR3 protein. The table shows some 340,000 distinct CDR3 sequences, with roughly a tenth occurring only once. CDR1 LGHNA and CDR2 YSLEER come from the germline V gene. This CDR3 has 17 amino acids. The junction had 18 bases not matched to a gene; V was cut back by 2 bases and J by 12 bases. V and J are TRBV4-3 and TRBJ2-1, with TRBD2 matching over 8 bases. The sequenced sample was CD4+ T cells sorted from PBMCs, obtained 45 days after the yellow fever booster vaccination. The sequence was obtained from a man aged 18-30 years who received the YFV17D yellow fever vaccine. CDR3 in amino acids: CASSQSSGGGTTEGQFF. The DNA of the CDR3 is TGCGCCAGCAGCCAATCGAGCGGGGGAGGGACTACAGAGGGGCAGTTCTTC.